Presented here are 30 T cell receptor beta chains from one specimen sequenced in a study of OX40 agonist ivuxolimab in advanced cancers. The table came from immunoSEQ multiplex PCR; TCRdb's copy has only in-frame clones and leaves some out. The data contain some 97,000 clones, 90% of them singletons. The sample was CD4+ or CD8+ T cells sorted from blood, taken in a trial of the OX40 agonist ivuxolimab. The receptors shown here come from an adult with an advanced solid tumor such as melanoma, head and neck, liver or kidney cancer.

V and J are TRBV7-8 and TRBJ2-1; weak D call: TRBD2 (6 bases). Germline CDR1 is SGHVS and CDR2 is FQNEAQ. CDR3 length: 15 amino acids. V lost 1 base and J lost 7, with 14 bases in between. Here the CDR3 reads CASSLGTGGLNEQFF. The CDR3 coding sequence is TGTGCCAGCAGCTTAGGGACTGGAGGGCTGAATGAGCAGTTCTTC.

The CDR3 bases are TGTGCCAGCAAGAAGGGAGAAGCAAACACCGGGGAGCTGTTTTTT. Its protein is CASKKGEANTGELFF. The V call is TRBV7-9, the J call TRBJ2-2; D might be TRBD2 (5 bases). CDR3 size: 15 residues. Trimming removed 7 bases at V and 2 bases at J, with 14 bases between. Germline V gene lookup returns CDR1 SEHNR and CDR2 FQNEAQ (reference sequence). The variable domain in full, completed from reference TRBV7-9 and TRBJ2-2, reads DTGVSQNPRHKITKRGQNVTFRCDPISEHNRLYWYRQTLGQGPEFLTYFQNEAQLEKSRLLSDRFSAERPKGSFSTLEIQRTEQGDSAMYLCASKKGEANTGELFFGEGSRLTVL.

The V call is TRBV19, the J call TRBJ1-5; D might be TRBD1 (6 bases). The CDR3 is 15 amino acids. Between the trimmed V and J ends, which lost 3 bases and 3 bases, there was a span of 12 bases. Germline V gene lookup returns CDR1 LNHDA and CDR2 SQIVND (reference sequence). CDR3 DNA: TGTGCCAGTAGTATCGCAGGGGCGTCCAATCAGCCCCAGCATTTT. It translates to CASSIAGASNQPQHF.

Here the CDR3 reads CASSLGQGAINEQFF. CDR3 DNA: TGTGCCAGCAGCCTAGGACAGGGGGCGATCAATGAGCAGTTCTTC. J is TRBJ2-1 and V is TRBV7-2; 11 bases line up with TRBD1. This CDR3 has 15 amino acids. Germline CDR1 reads SGHTA; CDR2 reads FQGNSA. J lost 6 bases, V lost 5 bases, and 6 bases had no gene match.

The genes are TRBV6-5 and TRBJ1-2; the match to TRBD1 covers 7 bases. The V and J ends lost 6 bases and 0 bases, in that order; junction bases with no gene match: 7. CDR3 length: 15 residues. Germline CDR1 reads MNHEY; CDR2 reads SVGAGI. This CDR3 is CASSLDRDPNYGYTF. CDR3 bases: TGTGCCAGCAGCCTAGACAGGGATCCTAACTATGGCTACACCTTC.

The chain links TRBV6-6 to TRBJ2-1, with D possibly matching TRBD1 (6 bases). The CDR3 is 13 amino acids. V was cut by 5 bases and J by 15 bases, with 20 bases left in between. In germline, CDR1 is MNHNY, CDR2 SVGAGI (reference sequence). The CDR3 DNA follows: TGTGCCAGCAGTCCCCCCACAGGGTTTGATCTGTTCTTC. It encodes CASSPPTGFDLFF.

This chain joins TRBV5-1 and TRBJ2-5, with D unresolved. The CDR3 covers 14 residues. V lost 0 bases, J lost 2 bases, and 8 bases lay in between. Germline assignment: CDR1 SGHRS and CDR2 YFSETQ. The CDR3 DNA is TGCGCCAGCAGCTTGGGTCCTAGGCAAGAGACCCAGTACTTC. Translation gives CASSLGPRQETQYF. The full variable domain, completed using reference TRBV5-1 and TRBJ2-5, is KAGVTQTPRYLIKTRGQQVTLSCSPISGHRSVSWYQQTPGQGLQFLFEYFSETQRNKGNFPGRFSGRQFSNSRSEMNVSTLELGDSALYLCASSLGPRQETQYFGPGTRLLVL.

The chain carries TRBV21-1 and TRBJ2-7; no DNA check was done on the table's D call, TRBD1. TRBV21-1 is deemed a pseudogene. The CDR3 length is 14 residues. The DNA for the CDR3 is TGTGCCAGCAGCAAAGTTGGACACTCCTACGAGCAGTACTTC. This codes for CASSKVGHSYEQYF.

The rearrangement uses TRBV5-1 and TRBJ2-7, with 8 bases identical to TRBD1. This CDR3 is built from 14 residues. V was pared by 1 base and J by 3 bases, with 3 bases of the junction left unmatched. Germline-derived CDR1 and CDR2 are SGHRS and YFSETQ. The CDR3 DNA is TGCGCCAGCAGCTTGCCAGGGGGCGTCTACGAGCAGTACTTC. Translating gives CASSLPGGVYEQYF.

V and J are TRBV11-2 and TRBJ2-5; 7 bases line up with TRBD1. V trimming: 5 bases; J trimming: 1 base; junction bases outside the gene matches: 4. This CDR3 is built from 14 residues. The germline V gene has CDR1 SGHAT and CDR2 FQNNGV. The CDR3 sequence: CASSLRQGQETQYF. CDR3 DNA: TGTGCCAGCAGCCTCCGACAGGGCCAAGAGACCCAGTACTTC.

The rearrangement joins TRBV5-6 to TRBJ1-2, with D tentatively TRBD1 (6 bases). The germline V gene has CDR1 SGHDT and CDR2 YYEEEE. Trimming shortened V by 2 bases and J by 5 bases, and 16 bases separated the two germline ends. This CDR3 has 15 amino acids. CDR3 nucleotides: TGTGCCAGCAGCTTAGGACAGCATGGATCATATGGCTACACCTTC. Encoded protein: CASSLGQHGSYGYTF.

J is TRBJ2-5 and V is TRBV10-3; TRBD1 aligns across 9 bases. The ends lost 2 bases at V and 6 bases at J; junction bases unmatched: 10. The CDR3 consists of 16 residues. The germline CDR1 and CDR2 sequences are ENHRY and SYGVKD. The CDR3 DNA is TGTGCCATCAGTGAGATTCGGACAGGGGTCGCGAAGACCCAGTACTTC. Residues: CAISEIRTGVAKTQYF.

The chain combines TRBV5-1 with TRBJ1-5, with D perhaps TRBD1 (5 bases). The V end lost 7 bases, the J end lost 0 bases, and 20 bases lay between the germline ends. CDR1 is SGHRS and CDR2 is YFSETQ in the germline V gene. This CDR3 has 17 residues. The CDR3 loop reads CASGPLGGSDSNQPQHF. The CDR3 DNA follows: TGCGCCAGCGGCCCGCTGGGGGGTTCCGATAGCAATCAGCCCCAGCATTTT.

The V call is TRBV11-2, the J call TRBJ1-4, with 9 bases fitting TRBD1. The germline gives CDR1 SGHAT, CDR2 FQNNGV. The CDR3 totals 14 residues. Losses at the gene ends were 4 bases for V and 8 bases for J; bases not matched to a gene: 5. The CDR3 DNA reads TGTGCCAGCAGCTCAGGACAGGGGTGGGAAAAACTGTTTTTT. As protein: CASSSGQGWEKLFF.

The chain uses TRBV5-6 and TRBJ2-7; 9 bases are a match to TRBD2. The germline V gene has CDR1 SGHDT and CDR2 YYEEEE. The CDR3 runs to 15 residues. V was pared by 4 bases and J by 2 bases, with 7 bases of the junction left unmatched. The CDR3 DNA reads as TGTGCCAGCAGCCGTAGCGGGAGAATACCCTACGAGCAGTACTTC. Encoded protein: CASSRSGRIPYEQYF.

J is TRBJ2-1 and V is TRBV9; TRBD1 might be the D (5 bases). This CDR3 is built from 14 residues. V lost 0 bases and J lost 6, with 10 bases in between. Germline loops: CDR1 SGDLS, CDR2 YYNGEE. CDR3 DNA sequence: TGTGCCAGCAGCGTAGCAGGGCCCAGCAATGAGCAGTTCTTC. Protein: CASSVAGPSNEQFF.

V gene TRBV7-3 combines with J gene TRBJ2-1; TRBD1 agrees at 8 bases. Trimming took 5 bases from V and 4 from J; bases not matched to a gene: 7. Germline lookup yields CDR1 SGHTA and CDR2 FQGTGA. The CDR3 sequence is 15 residues long. CDR3: CASSPGGERYNEQFF. The CDR3 DNA is TGTGCCAGCAGCCCAGGGGGCGAAAGATACAATGAGCAGTTCTTC.

V gene TRBV6-5 combines with J gene TRBJ1-2; the D is unclear. V lost 6 bases and J lost 0, with 8 bases in between. Germline V lookup: CDR1 MNHEY, CDR2 SVGAGI. The CDR3 extends over 13 amino acids. The CDR3 DNA reads TGTGCCAGCAGGGTGACCGCTAACTATGGCTACACCTTC. This translates into CASRVTANYGYTF.

The V and J genes are TRBV2 and TRBJ1-2; a possible D gene is TRBD1 (5 bases). This CDR3 contains 13 residues. CDR1 is SNHLY and CDR2 is FYNNEI in the germline V gene. V gave up 6 bases and J gave up 2 bases, with 10 bases separating them. CDR3 sequence reads: CASRRNRNYGYTF. The CDR3 DNA sequence: TGTGCCAGCAGAAGGAACAGGAACTATGGCTACACCTTC.

The chain uses TRBV5-1 and TRBJ2-7; 8 nucleotides agree with TRBD2. V lost 0 bases to trimming and J lost 2 bases; unmatched junction nucleotides: 7. Germline CDR1 reads SGHRS; CDR2 reads YFSETQ. This CDR3 contains 16 residues. CDR3 residues: CASSLEAGTRTYEQYF. For the CDR3, the DNA is TGCGCCAGCAGCTTGGAAGCCGGGACTAGAACCTACGAGCAGTACTTC.

This sequence joins TRBV6-4 and TRBJ2-3; 11 nucleotides match TRBD2. The length of the CDR3 is 13 residues. Germline trimming cut 4 bases from V and 7 bases from J; bases unmatched to any gene: 1. Germline V gives CDR1 MRHNA, CDR2 SNTAGT. CDR3: CASSGLAGYTQYF. CDR3 coding DNA: TGTGCCAGCAGTGGACTAGCGGGATATACGCAGTATTTT.

This clone was seen just once. V usage is TRBV11-2 and J usage is TRBJ2-2; possibly TRBD2 for D (5 bases). Trimming pared 2 bases from V and 0 bases from J, leaving 10 bases between. The germline V gene encodes CDR1 SGHAT and CDR2 FQNNGV. The CDR3 is 16 residues long. CDR3 in amino acids: CASSLPAASNTGELFF. The CDR3 nucleotides are TGTGCCAGCAGCTTACCAGCGGCTTCGAACACCGGGGAGCTGTTTTTT. Supplemented by reference TRBV11-2 and TRBJ2-2, the full variable domain reads EAGVAQSPRYKIIEKRQSVAFWCNPISGHATLYWYQQILGQGPKLLIQFQNNGVVDDSQLPKDRFSAERLKGVDSTLKIQPAKLEDSAVYLCASSLPAASNTGELFFGEGSRLTVL.

The chain has TRBV16 and TRBJ1-2, with D perhaps matching TRBD1 (5 bases). Trimming removed 3 bases at V and 0 bases at J, with 11 bases between. The germline CDR1 and CDR2 sequences are KGHSY and FQNENV. The CDR3 length is 15 residues. The CDR3 region is CASSHTGPSNYGYTF. The CDR3 DNA is TGTGCCAGCAGCCATACGGGACCATCTAACTATGGCTACACCTTC.

As concerns this clone: Other DNA sequences in this sample translate to the same CDR3. This rearrangement joins TRBV18 to TRBJ2-5; D perhaps matches TRBD2 (6 bases). The CDR3 loop spans 13 amino acids. The V end was cut by 3 bases, the J end by 1 base, with 6 bases between. Germline assignment: CDR1 KGHSH and CDR2 LQKENI. This CDR3 is CASSPGLQETQYF. CDR3 in DNA: TGTGCCAGCTCACCGGGACTCCAAGAGACCCAGTACTTC. The whole variable domain, filled in from reference TRBV18 and TRBJ2-5, reads NAGVMQNPRHLVRRRGQEARLRCSPMKGHSHVYWYRQLPEEGLKFMVYLQKENIIDESGMPKERFSAEFPKEGPSILRIQQVVRGDSAAYFCASSPGLQETQYFGPGTRLLVL.

The chain joins TRBV7-2 to TRBJ2-7; the D gene is possibly TRBD1 (6 bases). Germline V gives CDR1 SGHTA, CDR2 FQGNSA. Trimming pared 6 bases from V and 6 bases from J, leaving 18 bases between. The CDR3 covers 14 residues. CDR3 residues: CASSTGTRIGEQYF. CDR3 in DNA: TGTGCCAGCAGTACCGGGACACGCATAGGCGAGCAGTACTTC. The variable domain in full, completed from reference TRBV7-2 and TRBJ2-7, reads GAGVSQSPSNKVTEKGKDVELRCDPISGHTALYWYRQSLGQGLEFLIYFQGNSAPDKSGLPSDRFSAERTGGSVSTLTIQRTQQEDSAVYLCASSTGTRIGEQYFGPGTRLTVT.

V usage is TRBV25-1 and J usage is TRBJ2-3; tentative D call: TRBD1 (6 bases). The CDR3 totals 16 residues. The germline gives CDR1 MGHDK, CDR2 SYGVNS. With 5 bases removed from V and 3 bases from J, the gap between germline ends came to 18 bases. The CDR3, as DNA: TGTGCCAGCAGTACCCACGGCAGGGGTCTTACAGATACGCAGTATTTT. Translating it yields CASSTHGRGLTDTQYF. The variable domain in full, with the rest retrieved from reference TRBV25-1 and TRBJ2-3, is EADIYQTPRYLVIGTGKKITLECSQTMGHDKMYWYQQDPGMELHLIHYSYGVNSTEKGDLSSESTVSRIRTEHFPLTLESARPSHTSQYLCASSTHGRGLTDTQYFGPGTRLTVL.

The V and J genes are TRBV13 and TRBJ2-1; D may be TRBD1 (5 bases). V lost 1 base and J 2 bases, leaving 12 bases between the germline ends. Looked up from germline, CDR1 is PRHDT and CDR2 is FYEKMQ (reference sequence). The CDR3 contains 16 residues. The CDR3 is CASSLATRVPYNEQFF. The DNA for the CDR3 is TGTGCCAGCAGCTTAGCTACCAGGGTGCCCTACAATGAGCAGTTCTTC.

This chain uses TRBV4-2 with TRBJ2-7; 10 bases agree with TRBD2. Looked up from germline, CDR1 is LGHNA and CDR2 is YNFKEQ. V lost 2 bases, J lost 6 bases, and 10 bases stayed unmatched. The CDR3 consists of 16 residues. CDR3: CASSQLGLAETGEQYF. For the CDR3, the DNA is TGTGCCAGCAGCCAATTAGGACTAGCGGAAACTGGCGAGCAGTACTTC.

The V call is TRBV19, the J call TRBJ1-5; D call uncertain. Germline CDR1 reads LNHDA; CDR2 reads SQIVND (reference sequence). V dropped 1 base and J dropped 13 bases, with 11 bases sitting between them. The CDR3 has 12 amino acids. The CDR3, as DNA: TGTGCCAGTAGTATAGGGGCCTCGCAACAGCATTTT. Its protein product is CASSIGASQQHF.

The genes are TRBV7-9 and TRBJ1-4; D is perhaps TRBD1 (5 bases). Between the trimmed V and J ends, which lost 6 bases and 5 bases, there was a span of 7 bases. CDR3 size: 12 residues. Per germline, CDR1 SEHNR and CDR2 FQNEAQ (reference sequence). CDR3 sequence: CASRGVNEKLFF. The DNA for the CDR3 is TGTGCCAGCAGGGGGGTAAATGAAAAACTGTTTTTT. Full variable domain (remainder filled in from reference TRBV7-9 and TRBJ1-4): DTGVSQNPRHKITKRGQNVTFRCDPISEHNRLYWYRQTLGQGPEFLTYFQNEAQLEKSRLLSDRFSAERPKGSFSTLEIQRTEQGDSAMYLCASRGVNEKLFFGSGTQLSVL.